Listed below are T cell receptor beta chains from one sample, sequenced in a study of cytomegalovirus exposure and HLA in healthy donors. Measured with immunoSEQ multiplex PCR; TCRdb has only the in-frame clones, and not every one. The table shows 70,000 to 90,000 clones, with more than 60% occurring only once. The sample consisted of PBMCs. The receptors stem from a male donor in good health and CMV-seropositive. The CDR3 runs from the conserved cysteine through the conserved F or W. A D gene is named only where the DNA matches it firmly. Clone size is stated in some rows and not others, as once, few, many or a class when expanded.

D gene	V gene	J gene	clone size	CDR3 DNA	CDR3 protein
.	TRBV6-4	TRBJ2-2	.	TGTGCCAGCAGTGAACAGGGTGGCACCGGGGAGCTGTTTTTT	CASSEQGGTGELFF
.	TRBV7-3	TRBJ2-1	few	TGTGCCAGCAGCTTAAATCCTAATGAGCAGTTCTTC	CASSLNPNEQFF
TRBD2	TRBV9	TRBJ2-1	.	TGTGCCAGCAGCGTAGGAGGTAGCGGGGGAACCTACAATGAGCAGTTCTTC	CASSVGGSGGTYNEQFF
TRBD2	TRBV9	TRBJ2-1	.	TGTGCCAGCAGCGCGGGACTAGCGGAAGGCTCCTACAATGAGCAGTTCTTC	CASSAGLAEGSYNEQFF
TRBD2	TRBV7-3	TRBJ2-3	.	TGTGCCAGCAGCTTCGGGGGGGGCGTAGCAGATACGCAGTATTTT	CASSFGGGVADTQYF
.	TRBV4-3	TRBJ2-3	.	TGCGCCAGCAGCCAACTACCGGGTCCCAGCACGGATACGCAGTATTTT	CASSQLPGPSTDTQYF
TRBD2	TRBV4-1	TRBJ2-4	.	TGCGCCAGCAGCCAAGATAGGGCTAGCGGGGGGTTAGCCAAAAACATTCAGTACTTC	CASSQDRASGGLAKNIQYF
TRBD1	TRBV6-5	TRBJ2-7	once	TGTGCCAGCAGTAGGACAGGGGGCCCCGACGAGCAGTACTTC	CASSRTGGPDEQYF
.	TRBV11-2	TRBJ2-7	.	TGTGCCAGCAGACGGACAGGAGGGAGCGAGCAGTACTTC	CASRRTGGSEQYF
.	TRBV7-3	TRBJ2-2	.	TGTGCCAGCTCCTTGGGCAGGGCGAACACCGGGGAGCTGTTTTTT	CASSLGRANTGELFF
TRBD2	TRBV11-2	TRBJ2-5	.	TGTGCCAGCAGCTTAGCGCCTAGCGGAATTAAAGAGACCCAGTACTTC	CASSLAPSGIKETQYF
.	TRBV27	TRBJ2-1	.	TGTGCCAGCAGTCGCGGCCAGCAGACCTACAATGAGCAGTTCTTC	CASSRGQQTYNEQFF
.	TRBV4-1	TRBJ2-1	.	TGCGCCAGCAGCCAAGGAAGTCACAGGGCCACCTACAATGAGCAGTTCTTC	CASSQGSHRATYNEQFF
.	TRBV7-6	TRBJ2-5	.	TGTGCCAGCAGCCCTGCGGCGGAGACCCAGTACTTC	CASSPAAETQYF
.	TRBV5-8	TRBJ2-6	.	TGTGCCAGCAGCAGGGGTGGGGCCAACGTCCTGACTTTC	CASSRGGANVLTF
.	TRBV7-9	TRBJ2-3	few	TGTGCCAGCAGTCAAGCGGTTAGCACAGATACGCAGTATTTT	CASSQAVSTDTQYF
.	TRBV6-6	TRBJ2-7	few	TGTGCCAGCAGTTATAGGGGCAGGCTGGAAGAGCAGTACTTC	CASSYRGRLEEQYF
TRBD1	TRBV7-6	TRBJ2-2	.	TGTGCCAGCAGCTATACAGGGGGACCCAACACCGGGGAGCTGTTTTTT	CASSYTGGPNTGELFF
TRBD2	TRBV29-1	TRBJ2-1	.	TGCAGCGTTGACGGGGTTAGCGGGGGCTTCATGGACAATGAGCAGTTCTTC	CSVDGVSGGFMDNEQFF
TRBD1	TRBV2	TRBJ1-1	.	TGTGCCAGCAGTGTGGGGGACAGGGACAACACTGAAGCTTTCTTT	CASSVGDRDNTEAFF
TRBD1	TRBV19	TRBJ1-1	.	TGTGCCAGTAGATTCCGGGACAGTGAAGCTTTCTTT	CASRFRDSEAFF
.	TRBV7-9	TRBJ1-2	.	TGTGCCAGCAGCACCTCAGGGGCCACTAACTATGGCTACACCTTC	CASSTSGATNYGYTF
.	TRBV28	TRBJ1-1	.	TGTGCCAGCAGCTTGACCCCCTGGACAGCAGAGAACACTGAAGCTTTCTTT	CASSLTPWTAENTEAFF
.	TRBV7-2	TRBJ2-7	.	TGTGCCAGCAGCTTATTAACGGGGTTGGACGAGCAGTACTTC	CASSLLTGLDEQYF
TRBD1	TRBV7-9	TRBJ1-5	.	TGTGCCAGCAGTACTGGACAGGTTAGCAATCAGCCCCAGCATTTT	CASSTGQVSNQPQHF
TRBD1	TRBV10-3	TRBJ2-2	.	TGTGCCATCACCAGGGACAGGGGGCTTACCGGGGAGCTGTTTTTT	CAITRDRGLTGELFF
.	TRBV30	TRBJ1-5	.	TGTGCCTGGAGTAGGGGGTTTCAGCCCCAGCATTTT	CAWSRGFQPQHF
TRBD2	TRBV25-1	TRBJ2-5	.	TGTGCCAGCGGGGGGGGGTGGGAGACCCAGTACTTC	CASGGGWETQYF
.	TRBV27	TRBJ2-1	.	TGTGCCAGCAGTTTGACAGGTCCTTACAATGAGCAGTTCTTC	CASSLTGPYNEQFF
TRBD2	TRBV27	TRBJ2-6	few	TGTGCCAGCAGTTTGGGACTAGCGGGCTCCCGCTCTGGGGCCAACGTCCTGACTTTC	CASSLGLAGSRSGANVLTF
.	TRBV5-1	TRBJ1-5	.	TGCGCCAGCCCCGGACGGGGGGGTCAGCCCCAGCATTTT	CASPGRGGQPQHF
.	TRBV5-1	TRBJ1-1	.	TGCGCCAGCAGCCTCGTACAGCCGGGGGAGGGAGCTTTCTTT	CASSLVQPGEGAFF
.	TRBV5-6	TRBJ2-6	.	TGTGCCAGCAGCTTGGTTACAGGGTTAGGCTCTGGGGCCAACGTCCTGACTTTC	CASSLVTGLGSGANVLTF
TRBD1	TRBV5-8	TRBJ1-2	.	TGTGCCAGCAGCTTGGGACAGGGCCACTATGGCTACACCTTC	CASSLGQGHYGYTF
TRBD2	TRBV7-7	TRBJ2-7	.	TGTGCCAGCAGCAAAACTAGCGGTAGCTACGAGCAGTACTTC	CASSKTSGSYEQYF
.	TRBV6-1	TRBJ1-3	few	TGTGCCAGCAGTGAAGCGTCAGGATCCTCTGGAAACACCATATATTTT	CASSEASGSSGNTIYF
TRBD2	TRBV5-6	TRBJ2-1	.	TGTGCCAGCAGCTTTTTTAGCGGGTCCTACAATGAGCAGTTCTTC	CASSFFSGSYNEQFF
.	TRBV6-1	TRBJ2-7	few	TGTGCCAGCAGCGCAGGGTACGAGCAGTACTTC	CASSAGYEQYF
.	TRBV30	TRBJ2-5	.	TGTGCCTGGAGTGTAGACAGTCAAGAGACCCAGTACTTC	CAWSVDSQETQYF
TRBD1	TRBV13	TRBJ2-7	.	TGTGCCAGCAGCTTAGGTAGGACAGGGGTCCTCTACGAGCAGTACTTC	CASSLGRTGVLYEQYF
TRBD2	TRBV5-4	TRBJ2-7	.	TGTGCCAGCATGCTAGCGGGGGGCTACGAGCAGTACTTC	CASMLAGGYEQYF
TRBD1	TRBV7-3	TRBJ2-5	.	TGTGCCAGCAGCTTAAGTGGGGACAGGGGAATGCACTTC	CASSLSGDRGMHF
TRBD1	TRBV6-5	TRBJ2-1	.	TGTGCCAGCAGGGCTTGGACAGGGGATCTCAATGAGCAGTTCTTC	CASRAWTGDLNEQFF
.	TRBV28	TRBJ1-5	.	TGTGCCAGCACCTCCCCTAGCAATCAGCCCCAGCATTTT	CASTSPSNQPQHF
TRBD1	TRBV11-2	TRBJ2-7	.	TGTGCCAGCAGCTCAGGACAGGGGATGGGGCAGTACTTC	CASSSGQGMGQYF
TRBD1	TRBV6-5	TRBJ1-2	.	TGTGCCAGCAGCCCCGGGACAGGGCCTTTCGGCTACACCTTC	CASSPGTGPFGYTF
.	TRBV29-1	TRBJ2-1	.	TGCAGCGGGCCCGAGACTAGCTACAATGAGCAGTTCTTC	CSGPETSYNEQFF
TRBD1	TRBV6-1	TRBJ2-7	.	TGTGCCAGCAATAATGACAGGGGAGTGCAGTACTTC	CASNNDRGVQYF
TRBD1	TRBV30	TRBJ1-4	.	TGTGCCTGGAGTGGAGACAGGGAAAGGGGAAAAACTGTTTTT	CAWSGDRERGKTVF
TRBD1	TRBV7-6	TRBJ2-1	.	TGTGCCAGCAGCCTCAGGGACAGCTTTTACAATGAGCAGTTCTTC	CASSLRDSFYNEQFF
TRBD1	TRBV19	TRBJ1-5	few	TGTGCCAGTAGTATCGGACAGGGGGTGTTCAGGATAGGCAATCAGCCCCAGCATTTT	CASSIGQGVFRIGNQPQHF
TRBD1	TRBV18	TRBJ2-5	.	TGTGCCAGCTCAGAAAACACAGGGGCGGAGACCCAGTACTTC	CASSENTGAETQYF
.	TRBV9	TRBJ1-5	.	TGTGCCAGCAGCGTAGATGGAGCCAATCAGCCCCAGCATTTT	CASSVDGANQPQHF
TRBD1	TRBV7-8	TRBJ2-7	.	TGTGCCAGCACGGGGACAGGGAATTCCGAGCAGTACTTC	CASTGTGNSEQYF
.	TRBV29-1	TRBJ1-2	few	TGCAGCGTTGAAGATCGGGGGTGGTTCTATGGCTACACCTTC	CSVEDRGWFYGYTF
.	TRBV4-1	TRBJ1-1	medium-sized	TGCGCCAGCAGCTACCTCAGGGGGAACACTGAAGCTTTCTTT	CASSYLRGNTEAFF
TRBD1	TRBV5-1	TRBJ1-6	.	TGCGCCAGCAGCTTGGTTGGGGACAGCAATAATTCACCCCTCCACTTT	CASSLVGDSNNSPLHF
.	TRBV7-2	TRBJ1-2	.	TGTGCCAGCAGCTTAGGCAGGAACTATGGCTACACCTTC	CASSLGRNYGYTF
.	TRBV28	TRBJ1-3	many	TGTGCCAGCAGTTCGACAGTTCTTAGCTCTGGAAACACCATATATTTT	CASSSTVLSSGNTIYF